This T cell receptor (beta chain) was documented in a study of molecular identifiers for immune sequencing clone quantification. This clonotype turned up a few times. MiXCR was run by TCRdb on the PCR reads, yielding one entry per CDR3 protein. Among 400,000 to 600,000 distinct CDR3 sequences listed, about 25% were seen once. Per germline, CDR1 MNHEY and CDR2 SMNVEV (reference sequence). CDR3 length equals 13 residues. V was cut by 4 bases and J by 3 bases, with 10 bases left in between. This clonotype originated in a human donor in good health. Some libraries in this study had Jurkat cell RNA spiked in. This sequence joins TRBV27 and TRBJ2-7; no reliable D call. The sequenced material came from naive CD8+ T cells from blood, with Jurkat cell RNA spiked in. The subset is: FACS-sorted CD8+CD4-CCR7+CD45RA+ naive T cells. Written as DNA, the CDR3 is TGTGCCAGCAGTTCACGGTACCTCTACGAGCAGTACTTC. This gives the protein CASSSRYLYEQYF.